Listed below are T cell receptor beta chains from one sample, sequenced in a study of T-cell memory formation after mild COVID-19. In TCRdb, the 5' RACE reads were re-called with MiXCR into one record per CDR3 protein. The sample includes tens of thousands of distinct CDR3 sequences, 15% to 20% of them seen just once. Material: PBMCs or a T cell subset sorted from them (not recorded which). These receptors were taken from an adult who had mild COVID-19 (a few samples of this study predate the infection). Cell type and time point are not known. The CDR3 runs from the conserved cysteine through the conserved F or W. The D gene is left open where the match is weak. A row's size may be missing; if present it is once, few, many or a size class.

cdr3_length: 16; j_call: TRBJ2-7; d_call: TRBD1; clone_size: many; v_call: TRBV18; cdr3_aa: CASSPQEPGQTYEQYF; cdr3_nt: TGTGCCAGCTCACCACAAGAACCGGGACAGACCTACGAGCAGTACTTC
cdr3_length: 16; j_call: TRBJ2-3; d_call: TRBD2; clone_size: .; v_call: TRBV4-3; cdr3_aa: CASSRSRLGEGNTQYF; cdr3_nt: TGCGCCAGCAGCCGCTCCAGGCTGGGGGAGGGGAATACGCAGTATTTT
cdr3_length: 15; j_call: TRBJ2-1; d_call: TRBD1; clone_size: many; v_call: TRBV30; cdr3_aa: CAWSPKTGGLNEQFF; cdr3_nt: TGTGCCTGGAGTCCCAAGACAGGGGGCTTGAATGAGCAGTTCTTC
cdr3_length: 16; j_call: TRBJ1-5; d_call: TRBD1; clone_size: many; v_call: TRBV7-8; cdr3_aa: CASSLPPSRGDQPQHF; cdr3_nt: TGTGCCAGCAGCCTACCCCCCTCCAGGGGGGATCAGCCCCAGCATTTT
cdr3_length: 12; j_call: TRBJ1-1; d_call: .; clone_size: many; v_call: TRBV6-1; cdr3_aa: CASIGDGLAAFF; cdr3_nt: TGTGCCAGCATCGGGGACGGCCTGGCAGCTTTCTTT
cdr3_length: 14; j_call: TRBJ1-2; d_call: .; clone_size: few; v_call: TRBV4-1; cdr3_aa: CASSPQQGAYGYTF; cdr3_nt: TGCGCCAGCAGCCCACAACAGGGCGCCTATGGCTACACCTTC
cdr3_length: 15; j_call: TRBJ2-7; d_call: TRBD2; clone_size: many; v_call: TRBV11-2; cdr3_aa: CASSRTSGKLYEQYF; cdr3_nt: TGTGCCAGCAGCCGGACTAGCGGGAAGTTGTACGAGCAGTACTTC
cdr3_length: 16; j_call: TRBJ2-1; d_call: TRBD2; clone_size: medium-sized; v_call: TRBV4-2; cdr3_aa: CASSQDPSGALNEQFF; cdr3_nt: TGTGCCAGCAGCCAAGACCCCAGCGGGGCACTCAATGAGCAGTTCTTC
cdr3_length: 14; j_call: TRBJ1-1; d_call: TRBD1; clone_size: few; v_call: TRBV7-6; cdr3_aa: CASSSTGVSTEAFF; cdr3_nt: TGTGCCAGCAGCTCTACAGGGGTTAGCACTGAAGCTTTCTTT
cdr3_length: 13; j_call: TRBJ1-2; d_call: .; clone_size: many; v_call: TRBV12-3/TRBV12-4; cdr3_aa: CASSLYSNYGYTF; cdr3_nt: TGTGCCAGCAGTTTATATTCTAACTATGGCTACACCTTC
cdr3_length: 15; j_call: TRBJ2-7; d_call: TRBD2; clone_size: many; v_call: TRBV5-6; cdr3_aa: CASTSPGLGVYEQYF; cdr3_nt: TGTGCCAGCACCTCACCGGGACTAGGTGTCTACGAGCAGTACTTC